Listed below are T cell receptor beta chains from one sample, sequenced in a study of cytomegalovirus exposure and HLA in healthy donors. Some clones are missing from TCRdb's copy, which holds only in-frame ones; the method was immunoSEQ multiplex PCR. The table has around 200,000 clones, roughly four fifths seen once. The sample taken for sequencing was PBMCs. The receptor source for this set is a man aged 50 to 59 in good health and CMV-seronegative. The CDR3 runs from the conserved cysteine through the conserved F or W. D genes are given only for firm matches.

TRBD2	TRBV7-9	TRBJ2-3	CSSSLGGGAGGDTQYF
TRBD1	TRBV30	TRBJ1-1	CAWSGQGDKNTEAFF
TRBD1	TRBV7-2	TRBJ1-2	CASSRQGGTNYGYTF
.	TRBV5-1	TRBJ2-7	CASSLLERLDSYEQYF
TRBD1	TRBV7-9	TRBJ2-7	CASSHRQGVSYEQYF
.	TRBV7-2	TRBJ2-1	CASSLRLVDNEQFF
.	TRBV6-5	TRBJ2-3	CASSTRTGLDTQYF
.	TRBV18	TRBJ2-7	CASSTRVDSSYEQYF
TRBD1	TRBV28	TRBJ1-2	CASSSHGQGTFGLYGYTF
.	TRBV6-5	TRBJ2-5	CASSRTGAGTQYF
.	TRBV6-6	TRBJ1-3	CASRPGTSGNTIYF
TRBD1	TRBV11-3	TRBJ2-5	CASSRRGRETQYF
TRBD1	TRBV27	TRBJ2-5	CASSKDRGQQETQYF
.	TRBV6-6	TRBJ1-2	CASSAPGRQGYGYTF
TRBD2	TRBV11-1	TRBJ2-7	CASSYGLAGTYEQYF
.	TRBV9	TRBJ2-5	CASSLNGGGPETQYF
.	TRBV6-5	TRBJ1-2	CASSYRRNEAYGYTF